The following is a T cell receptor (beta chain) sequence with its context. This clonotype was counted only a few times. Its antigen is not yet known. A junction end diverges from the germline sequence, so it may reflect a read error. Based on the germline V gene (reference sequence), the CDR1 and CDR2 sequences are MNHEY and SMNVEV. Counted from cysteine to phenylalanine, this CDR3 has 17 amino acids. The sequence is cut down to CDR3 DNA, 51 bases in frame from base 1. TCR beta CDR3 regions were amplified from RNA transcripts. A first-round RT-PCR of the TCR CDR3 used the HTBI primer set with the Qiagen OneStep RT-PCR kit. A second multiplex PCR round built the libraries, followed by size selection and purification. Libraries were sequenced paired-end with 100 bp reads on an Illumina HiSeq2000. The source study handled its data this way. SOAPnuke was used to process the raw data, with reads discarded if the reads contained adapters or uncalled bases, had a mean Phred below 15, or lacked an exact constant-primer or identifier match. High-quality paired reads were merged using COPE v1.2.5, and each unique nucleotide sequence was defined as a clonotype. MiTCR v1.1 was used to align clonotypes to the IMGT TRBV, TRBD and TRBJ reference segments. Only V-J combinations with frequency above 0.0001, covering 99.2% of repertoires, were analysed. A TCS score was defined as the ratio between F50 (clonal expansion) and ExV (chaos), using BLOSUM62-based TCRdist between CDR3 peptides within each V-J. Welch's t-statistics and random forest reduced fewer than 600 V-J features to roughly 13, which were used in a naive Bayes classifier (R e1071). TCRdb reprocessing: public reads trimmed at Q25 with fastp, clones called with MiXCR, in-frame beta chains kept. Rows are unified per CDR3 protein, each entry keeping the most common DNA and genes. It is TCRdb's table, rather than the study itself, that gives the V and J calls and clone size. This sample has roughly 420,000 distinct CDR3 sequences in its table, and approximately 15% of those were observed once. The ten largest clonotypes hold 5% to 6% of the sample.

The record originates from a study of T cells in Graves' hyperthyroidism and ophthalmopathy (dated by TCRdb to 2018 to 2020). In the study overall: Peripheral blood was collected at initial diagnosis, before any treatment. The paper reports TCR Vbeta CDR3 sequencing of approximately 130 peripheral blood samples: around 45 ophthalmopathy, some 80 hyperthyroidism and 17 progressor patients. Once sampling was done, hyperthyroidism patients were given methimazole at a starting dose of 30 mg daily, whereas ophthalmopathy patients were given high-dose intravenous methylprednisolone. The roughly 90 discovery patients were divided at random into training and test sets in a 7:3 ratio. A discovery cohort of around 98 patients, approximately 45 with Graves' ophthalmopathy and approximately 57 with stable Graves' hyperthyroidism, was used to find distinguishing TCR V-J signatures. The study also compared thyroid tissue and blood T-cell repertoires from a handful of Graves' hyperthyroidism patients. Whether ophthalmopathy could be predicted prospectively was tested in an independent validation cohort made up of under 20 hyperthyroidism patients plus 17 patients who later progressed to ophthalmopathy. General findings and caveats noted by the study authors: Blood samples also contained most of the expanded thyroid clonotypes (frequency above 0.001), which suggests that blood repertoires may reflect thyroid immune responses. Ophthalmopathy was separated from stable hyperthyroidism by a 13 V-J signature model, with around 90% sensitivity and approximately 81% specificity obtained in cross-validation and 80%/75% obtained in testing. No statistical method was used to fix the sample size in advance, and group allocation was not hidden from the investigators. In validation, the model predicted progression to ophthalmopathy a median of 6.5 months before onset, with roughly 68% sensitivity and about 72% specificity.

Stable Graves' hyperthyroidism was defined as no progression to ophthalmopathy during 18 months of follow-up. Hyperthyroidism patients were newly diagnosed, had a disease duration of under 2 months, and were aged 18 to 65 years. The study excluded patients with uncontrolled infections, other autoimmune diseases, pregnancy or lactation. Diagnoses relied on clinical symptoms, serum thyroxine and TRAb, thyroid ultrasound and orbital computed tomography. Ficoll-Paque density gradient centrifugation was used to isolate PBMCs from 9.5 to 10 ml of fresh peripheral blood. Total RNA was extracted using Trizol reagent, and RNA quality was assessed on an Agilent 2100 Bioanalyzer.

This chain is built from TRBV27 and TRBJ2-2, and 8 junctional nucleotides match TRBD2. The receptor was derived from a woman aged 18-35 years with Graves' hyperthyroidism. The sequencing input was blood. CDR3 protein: CVSRQRPGLEYPGELFF. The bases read TGTGTCAGCAGACAGAGGCCGGGACTAGAGTACCCCGGGGAGCTGTTTTTT.